The 10 T cell receptor beta chains in this list originate from one sample, sequenced in a study of T cells after yellow fever vaccination. In TCRdb, the 5' RACE reads were re-called with MiXCR into one record per CDR3 protein. The data contain more than 95,000 distinct CDR3 sequences, about 8.4% of them singletons. Source: CD8+ T cells sorted from PBMCs, taken on the day of the yellow fever booster vaccination. The receptors shown here come from a young man who received the YFV17D yellow fever vaccine.

This clonotype was detected only a few times. This chain uses TRBV5-1 with TRBJ1-1, with D maybe TRBD1 (5 bases). Per germline, CDR1 SGHRS and CDR2 YFSETQ. With 4 bases removed from V and 1 base from J, the gap between germline ends came to 11 bases. CDR3 length: 14 residues. The CDR3 sequence is CASSPYRGNTEAFF. The CDR3 DNA sequence: TGCGCCAGCAGCCCGTATAGGGGGAACACTGAAGCTTTCTTT.

This clonotype has a count of ten or more. The J gene is TRBJ2-7, the V gene TRBV14; 8 bases are shared with TRBD2. The CDR3 runs to 15 residues. Germline V CDR1 and CDR2: SGHDN, FVKESK. The junction had 6 bases not matched to a gene; V was cut back by 2 bases and J by 3 bases. CDR3 sequence (DNA): TGTGCCAGCAGCCAAAACAGCGGGGGTTACTACGAGCAGTACTTC. This gives the protein CASSQNSGGYYEQYF. Full variable domain (missing parts from reference TRBV14 and TRBJ2-7): EAGVTQFPSHSVIEKGQTVTLRCDPISGHDNLYWYRRVMGKEIKFLLHFVKESKQDESGMPNNRFLAERTGGTYSTLKVQPAELEDSGVYFCASSQNSGGYYEQYFGPGTRLTVT.

This sequence joins TRBV9 and TRBJ2-5; 7 bases map to TRBD2. CDR1 and CDR2 from the germline V gene are SGDLS and YYNGEE. The V and J ends lost 4 bases and 7 bases, in that order; junction bases with no gene match: 10. CDR3 length: 14 amino acids. The CDR3: CASSPTSDVATQYF. In nucleotides, the CDR3 is TGTGCCAGCAGCCCTACTAGCGACGTTGCGACCCAGTACTTC. The whole variable domain, filled in from reference TRBV9 and TRBJ2-5, reads DSGVTQTPKHLITATGQRVTLRCSPRSGDLSVYWYQQSLDQGLQFLIQYYNGEERAKGNILERFSAQQFPDLHSELNLSSLELGDSALYFCASSPTSDVATQYFGPGTRLLVL.

The rearrangement uses TRBV7-2 and TRBJ2-3, with D perhaps TRBD2 (5 bases). This CDR3 contains 14 residues. Trimming removed 8 bases from V and 2 bases from J, with 14 bases in between. CDR1 is SGHTA and CDR2 is FQGNSA in the germline V gene. CDR3 in DNA: TGTGCCAGCCGTGGAGGACGCCTCACAGATACGCAGTATTTT. As protein: CASRGGRLTDTQYF. Full variable domain (outside the CDR3, taken from reference TRBV7-2 and TRBJ2-3): GAGVSQSPSNKVTEKGKDVELRCDPISGHTALYWYRQSLGQGLEFLIYFQGNSAPDKSGLPSDRFSAERTGGSVSTLTIQRTQQEDSAVYLCASRGGRLTDTQYFGPGTRLTVL.

The chain carries TRBV12-3 or TRBV12-4 and TRBJ1-2, with TRBD1 matching over 7 bases. Unmatched junction bases numbered 3, after V lost 7 bases and J lost 4 bases. The length of the CDR3 is 12 residues. CDR3 amino acids: CASTQGSYGYTF. The CDR3, as DNA: TGTGCCAGCACACAGGGGAGCTATGGCTACACCTTC.

The chain combines TRBV4-1 with TRBJ2-1; no clear D. The germline V and J ends were trimmed by 3 bases and 3 bases, with 9 bases remaining between them. This CDR3 is built from 14 residues. Looked up from germline, CDR1 is MGHRA and CDR2 is YSYEKL. CDR3 sequence: CASSQSQFYNEQFF. The CDR3 region has the DNA TGCGCCAGCAGCCAGTCCCAGTTCTACAATGAGCAGTTCTTC.

The sample holds a few counts of this clonotype. The V gene is TRBV6-6, the J gene TRBJ2-7, with D tentatively TRBD1 or TRBD2 (6 bases each). Trimming pared 7 bases from V and 11 bases from J, leaving 24 bases between. The CDR3 length is 14 residues. Per the germline V gene, CDR1 is MNHNY and CDR2 is SVGAGI (reference sequence). The CDR3 DNA reads as TGTGCCAGCACCTACGGACAGACGGGAGAAGAGAAGTACTTC. Translated, it gives CASTYGQTGEEKYF.

This clonotype appeared a few times. In nucleotides, the CDR3 is TGTGCCAGCAGCCAAGACATTGGGGGTTTCGGAGACTATGGCTACACCTTC. This sequence encodes CASSQDIGGFGDYGYTF. The chain uses TRBV3-1 and TRBJ1-2; the D gene is possibly TRBD1 (5 bases). The germline V gene encodes CDR1 LGHDT and CDR2 YNNKEL (reference sequence). V lost 0 bases and J lost 3, with 17 bases in between. This CDR3 is 17 amino acids long.

This clonotype was seen a few times. Written as DNA, the CDR3 is TGTGCCAGCACCCGACGGATAGCTGAAGCTTTCTTT. It encodes CASTRRIAEAFF. The chain recombines TRBV7-2 with TRBJ1-1; the D is unclear. Germline CDR1 reads SGHTA; CDR2 reads FQGNSA. This CDR3 is built from 12 residues. V lost 7 bases and J lost 6, with 12 bases in between.

The rearrangement joins TRBV9 to TRBJ2-5; 9 bases fit TRBD1. This CDR3 is 17 amino acids long. From germline, CDR1 is SGDLS and CDR2 YYNGEE. V lost 0 bases, J lost 2 bases, and 8 bases stayed unmatched. Written as DNA, the CDR3 is TGTGCCAGCAGCGTAGGTGTGGGACAGGGTGTGCAAGAGACCCAGTACTTC. This gives the protein CASSVGVGQGVQETQYF.